Listed here is a single T cell receptor beta chain. Participant age was roughly 18 to 89 years, and participants resided in roughly 24 US areas. Membership in each cohort depended on participant-reported clinical history. CDR1 and CDR2 from the germline V gene are SGHDT and YYEEEE. CDR3 length equals 16 residues. Trimming stripped 3 bases from V and 1 base from J, with 16 bases between. Some clones are missing from TCRdb's copy, which holds only in-frame ones; the method was immunoSEQ multiplex PCR. Of 200,000 to 250,000 clones listed, less than 90% are singletons. This record comes from a study of blood T cell repertoires in COVID-19. As for the study in general: Acute-phase and convalescent COVID-19 samples originated in the United States, Italy and Spain.

This TCR was sampled from a woman aged 25 to 39 who had recovered from COVID-19. Sequenced input: PBMCs or T cells enriched from blood (not recorded which). This chain connects TRBV5-6 to TRBJ1-1; D not resolved. The CDR3: CASSSEGWVPNTEAFF. The CDR3, as DNA: TGTGCCAGCAGCTCGGAGGGATGGGTACCGAACACTGAAGCTTTCTTT.